Listed here are 27 T cell receptor beta chains from one sample, sequenced in a study of CXCR3-negative and CXCR3-positive naive CD8 T cells. The antigens these receptors bind are not known. The study made its TRB cDNA libraries by 5' RACE, adding UMI labels. After re-calling the 5' RACE reads, TCRdb lists one entry per CDR3 protein, DNA absent. The sample data list 75,000 to 100,000 distinct CDR3 sequences. Findings and caveats of the study: Higher TRB CDR3 hydrophobicity marked CXCR3-positive naive cells relative to CXCR3-negative naive cells.

Sequencing used naive CXCR3+ CD8+ T cells from blood. Stated subset: CD45RO-CCR7+CD27+CD95- naive CD8+ T cells expressing CXCR3 (TNR3+). The receptors were gathered from a human donor in good health. Some clones in this sample may be carry-over from other donors' samples.

The rearrangement uses TRBV28 and TRBJ2-1; the TCRdb D gene call, TRBD2, has no DNA to confirm it. Per germline, CDR1 MDHEN and CDR2 SYDVKM. The CDR3 extends over 14 amino acids. The CDR3 spells CASSPTSGYNEQFF.

The V call is TRBV28, the J call TRBJ2-7; the TCRdb D gene call, TRBD1, has no DNA to confirm it. The CDR3 has 14 amino acids. Per the germline V gene, CDR1 is MDHEN and CDR2 is SYDVKM. The CDR3 here is CASIKTGRSYEQYF.

The gene calls are TRBV5-1 and TRBJ2-5. The CDR3 totals 15 residues. Germline CDR1 and CDR2: SGHRS and YFSETQ. The CDR3: CASSLWRGEGETQYF.

The rearrangement joins TRBV10-3 to TRBJ2-7. CDR1 is ENHRY, CDR2 SYGVKD, per germline. The CDR3 length is 11 residues. The CDR3: CAISDGYEQYF.

This chain uses TRBV5-1 with TRBJ2-7; checking the TCRdb D call of TRBD2 is not possible without DNA. Germline CDR1 is SGHRS and CDR2 is YFSETQ. The CDR3 length is 14 residues. The CDR3 here is CASREREGLYEQYF.

The CDR3 sequence is CASSQDQRGGYGTDTQYF. V and J are TRBV3-1 and TRBJ2-3; the D call from TCRdb, TRBD1, cannot be confirmed without DNA. The CDR3 spans 18 residues. Germline V gene sequence: CDR1 LGHDT, CDR2 YNNKEL (reference sequence).

V gene TRBV4-1 combines with J gene TRBJ2-7; no DNA is available, so the TRBD1 call from TCRdb remains unchecked. CDR3 length equals 14 residues. From germline, CDR1 is MGHRA and CDR2 YSYEKL. CDR3 in amino acids: CASSPGPGAYEQYF.

The CDR3 spells CASSPSRGAGQPQHF. The V call is TRBV4-2, the J call TRBJ1-5; the TCRdb D gene call, TRBD1, has no DNA to confirm it. The CDR3 is 15 amino acids. Per the germline V gene, CDR1 is LGHNA and CDR2 is YNFKEQ.

The chain couples TRBV28 to TRBJ2-7; the D call of TRBD1 rests on TCRdb alone, since no DNA is present to check it. Germline CDR1 and CDR2: MDHEN and SYDVKM. The CDR3 runs 14 residues. The CDR3 here is CASSFPGEGYEQYF.

The chain joins TRBV29-1 to TRBJ2-5; the D gene TCRdb calls, TRBD2, cannot be checked with no DNA. The length of the CDR3 is 15 residues. CDR1 SQVTM and CDR2 ANQGSEA come from the germline V gene. The CDR3 sequence: CSAGRLGDPQATQYF.

The chain couples TRBV30 to TRBJ1-1. Per the germline V gene, CDR1 is GTSNPN and CDR2 is SVGIG (reference sequence). This CDR3 is built from 13 residues. The CDR3 sequence: CAWSFLGNTEAFF.

The CDR3 sequence: CATSTDRGQYEQYF. The chain employs TRBV15 and TRBJ2-7; the D gene TCRdb calls, TRBD1, cannot be checked with no DNA. Germline CDR1 is LNHNV and CDR2 is YYDKDF (reference sequence). This CDR3 region has 14 residues.

The chain recombines TRBV12-3 or TRBV12-4 with TRBJ1-5; with no DNA, the TCRdb D assignment of TRBD1 cannot be verified. CDR3 size: 14 residues. CDR3 region: CASSFEGAGQPQHF.

J is TRBJ2-1 and V is TRBV5-1; TCRdb proposes TRBD2, but this gene call is untestable without DNA. The germline V gene has CDR1 SGHRS and CDR2 YFSETQ. The CDR3 sequence is 17 residues long. The CDR3 region is CASSLSGTSGEYNEQFF. Using reference TRBV5-1 and TRBJ2-1 for the parts outside the CDR3, the full variable domain is KAGVTQTPRYLIKTRGQQVTLSCSPISGHRSVSWYQQTPGQGLQFLFEYFSETQRNKGNFPGRFSGRQFSNSRSEMNVSTLELGDSALYLCASSLSGTSGEYNEQFFGPGTRLTVL.

The chain has TRBV6-5 and TRBJ2-7; TCRdb outputs TRBD2, but without DNA this stays unchecked. Germline values: CDR1 MNHEY, CDR2 SVGAGI. This CDR3 is built from 14 residues. The CDR3: CASGLAGSSYEQYF.

The chain combines TRBV7-8 with TRBJ1-1; TCRdb returns TRBD1, unconfirmable since there is no DNA. This CDR3 spans 15 amino acids. From germline, CDR1 is SGHVS and CDR2 FQNEAQ. The CDR3 loop reads CASSHSGVPSTEAFF.

This sequence joins TRBV7-8 and TRBJ2-7. The CDR3 runs 14 residues. Germline V lookup: CDR1 SGHVS, CDR2 FQNEAQ. The CDR3 is CASSFQGGSYEQYF.

The rearrangement joins TRBV9 to TRBJ2-3; the TCRdb D gene call, TRBD1, has no DNA to confirm it. Germline V gene sequence: CDR1 SGDLS, CDR2 YYNGEE. This CDR3 region has 16 residues. The CDR3: CASSGYGRGAADTQYF.

The chain recombines TRBV6-2 or TRBV6-3 with TRBJ2-1; TCRdb gives TRBD1 as the D gene, but with no DNA this cannot be confirmed. The germline V gene has CDR1 MNHEY and CDR2 SVGEGT. The CDR3 contains 17 residues. The CDR3 here is CASSPLSVQRSYNEQFF.

V and J are TRBV19 and TRBJ2-3; TCRdb proposes TRBD1, but this gene call is untestable without DNA. Germline CDR1 is LNHDA and CDR2 is SQIVND (reference sequence). This CDR3 spans 14 amino acids. Here the CDR3 reads CASSIPGDTDTQYF.

The chain joins TRBV29-1 to TRBJ2-1; TCRdb calls TRBD1, which cannot be checked without DNA. The CDR3 has 12 amino acids. Per germline, CDR1 SQVTM and CDR2 ANQGSEA. The CDR3 protein is CSGMDGDNEQFF.

This chain uses TRBV29-1 with TRBJ1-3. CDR1 and CDR2 (germline): SQVTM, ANQGSEA. This CDR3 has 14 amino acids. CDR3 in amino acids: CSASLSYSGNTIYF.

CDR3: CASSYRDRGSYYNEQFF. This rearrangement joins TRBV4-1 to TRBJ2-1; the D call from TCRdb, TRBD1, cannot be confirmed without DNA. CDR3 size: 17 residues. Germline V gene sequence: CDR1 MGHRA, CDR2 YSYEKL.

The V gene is TRBV12-3 or TRBV12-4, the J gene TRBJ2-7; no DNA is available, so the TRBD1 call from TCRdb remains unchecked. The CDR3 spans 13 residues. The CDR3 loop is CASSLGRVYEQYF.

The chain combines TRBV12-3 or TRBV12-4 with TRBJ2-1; TCRdb reports TRBD2, a call that lacks DNA to check it against. The CDR3 extends over 13 amino acids. The CDR3 sequence is CASSDGSLVEQFF.

The V and J genes are TRBV4-3 and TRBJ2-5. CDR1 and CDR2 (germline): LGHNA, YSLEER. The CDR3 is made up of 15 amino acids. CDR3 loop: CASSQDLGFLETQYF.

The rearrangement uses TRBV5-1 and TRBJ2-7; TCRdb names TRBD1, which stays unverified in the absence of DNA. Looked up from germline, CDR1 is SGHRS and CDR2 is YFSETQ. The CDR3 contains 14 residues. The CDR3 spells CASSLAGTTTEQYF.